The clone carrying this T cell receptor beta chain appeared a few times. The antigen remains undetermined. This sample was included in a study of shared clonotypes between healthy human individuals. General study findings and limits: Only blood underwent sampling, and tissue repertoires likely differ. Roughly 5% of naive CD4 clonotypes were common to a handful of donors.

In the authors' methods: Because ImmunoSEQ provided only junction sequences with no quality scores, the filtering differed. Sequenced by immunoSEQ multiplex PCR; TCRdb stores in-frame clones only, minus some. That table furnishes V, J and clone size, whereas the DNA furnished D and trimming. The profile shows a few hundred thousand clones, around 74% of them singletons. The source material was memory CD4+ T cells sorted from blood. Regarding subset: CD45RA-negative fraction. The origin of this receptor is a young man in good health.

CDR3 in amino acids: CASSYALQGEKLFF. The CDR3 nucleotides are TGTGCCAGCAGTTACGCGTTACAGGGAGAAAAACTGTTTTTT. The chain is built from TRBV6-5 and TRBJ1-4; possible D gene TRBD1, 6 bases. CDR3 length: 14 residues. The germline V and J ends were trimmed by 2 bases and 8 bases, with 12 bases remaining between them. CDR1 and CDR2 (germline): MNHEY, SVGAGI.